The next 13 T cell receptor beta chains were all read from a single sample in a study of T cells in Graves' hyperthyroidism and ophthalmopathy. RNA transcripts gave rise to amplified TCR beta CDR3 regions. A set of HTBI primers served as the primers for a first-round RT-PCR of the TCR CDR3. In TCRdb, the multiplex PCR reads were re-called with MiXCR into one record per CDR3 protein. The table has about 400,000 distinct CDR3 sequences, roughly 15% seen once; the top ten hold 13%. The sample was blood. The receptors were sampled from a man aged 18 to 29 with Graves' ophthalmopathy.

The chain employs TRBV28 and TRBJ1-2, with 7 bases fitting TRBD1. Germline values: CDR1 MDHEN, CDR2 SYDVKM. Trimming at V came to 1 base and at J to 7 bases, leaving 9 bases not matched to a gene. The CDR3 contains 15 residues. Written as DNA, the CDR3 is TGTGCCAGCAGTTTATTTGCAGGGGGGTTTGGTGGCTACACCTTC. Protein: CASSLFAGGFGGYTF.

For the CDR3, the DNA is TGTGCCAGCAGTTACCCACGACAGGGCACTGAAGCTTTCTTT. This gives the protein CASSYPRQGTEAFF. The V gene is TRBV6-2 or TRBV6-3, the J gene TRBJ1-1, with 7 nucleotides matching TRBD1. Germline V gene data show CDR1 as MNHEY and CDR2 as SVGEGT. J was trimmed by 4 bases and V by 2 bases; bases with no gene match: 4. The CDR3 is 14 amino acids.

This clonotype was seen at least ten times. The chain couples TRBV6-5 to TRBJ1-1; D not resolved. The V and J ends lost 2 bases and 2 bases respectively, with 6 bases between them. Germline V CDR1 and CDR2: MNHEY, SVGAGI. This CDR3 contains 13 residues. CDR3 region: CASSYRPNTEAFF. The CDR3 bases are TGTGCCAGCAGTTACAGGCCTAACACTGAAGCTTTCTTT.

This clonotype was found a few times. J is TRBJ2-6 and V is TRBV6-1; tentatively, D is TRBD1 (5 bases). The V end lost 3 bases, the J end lost 0 bases, and 6 bases lay between the germline ends. The CDR3 runs to 15 residues. Germline CDR1 is MNHNS and CDR2 is SASEGT. The CDR3 reads CASSDQGSGANVLTF. In DNA form, the CDR3 reads TGTGCCAGCAGTGACCAGGGCTCTGGGGCCAACGTCCTGACTTTC.

This chain links TRBV4-1 with TRBJ2-7; 8 positions match TRBD2. The germline CDR1 and CDR2 sequences are MGHRA and YSYEKL. The junction had 8 bases not matched to a gene; V was cut back by 1 base and J by 6 bases. The CDR3 length is 15 residues. The CDR3 nucleotides are TGCGCCAGCAGCCAAGTGCCAGCGGGAGTTTCCGAGCAGTACTTC. Residues: CASSQVPAGVSEQYF.

This clonotype was seen many times. V gene TRBV3-1 combines with J gene TRBJ1-4; D remains ambiguous. The CDR3 contains 14 residues. V dropped 1 base and J dropped 7 bases, with 10 bases sitting between them. The germline CDR1 and CDR2 sequences are LGHDT and YNNKEL (reference sequence). Written as DNA, the CDR3 is TGTGCCAGCAGCCAAGGCAGTGGAATTGAAAAACTGTTTTTT. This sequence encodes CASSQGSGIEKLFF. The full variable domain, with the rest looked up from reference TRBV3-1 and TRBJ1-4, is DTAVSQTPKYLVTQMGNDKSIKCEQNLGHDTMYWYKQDSKKFLKIMFSYNNKELIINETVPNRFSPKSPDKAHLNLHINSLELGDSAVYFCASSQGSGIEKLFFGSGTQLSVL.

This clonotype was seen ten or more times. The rearrangement joins TRBV7-3 to TRBJ2-1; D remains ambiguous. V gave up 4 bases and J gave up 7 bases, with 5 bases separating them. The length of the CDR3 is 11 residues. Germline-derived CDR1 and CDR2 are SGHTA and FQGTGA. CDR3 sequence reads: CASSSLNEQFF. CDR3 nucleotides: TGTGCCAGCAGCTCCCTTAATGAGCAGTTCTTC.

This clonotype was counted ten times or more. The chain carries TRBV7-8 and TRBJ2-4; D gene unclear. V shed 1 base and J shed 0 bases, with 10 bases lying between them. The CDR3 consists of 16 residues. Germline values: CDR1 SGHVS, CDR2 FQNEAQ. This CDR3 is CASSLGNVVAKNIQYF. The CDR3 DNA sequence: TGTGCCAGCAGCTTAGGGAATGTGGTAGCCAAAAACATTCAGTACTTC.

This clonotype was seen repeatedly, ten times or more. This sequence joins TRBV2 and TRBJ2-7; no firm D call. Trimming took 2 bases from V and 2 from J, leaving 10 bases between them. CDR1 SNHLY and CDR2 FYNNEI come from the germline V gene. The CDR3 sequence is 14 residues long. CDR3 bases: TGTGCCAGCAGTGAAACCCATGGGGCCTACGAGCAGTACTTC. Protein product: CASSETHGAYEQYF. The whole variable domain, remainder taken from reference TRBV2 and TRBJ2-7, is EPEVTQTPSHQVTQMGQEVILRCVPISNHLYFYWYRQILGQKVEFLVSFYNNEISEKSEIFDDQFSVERPDGSNFTLKIRSTKLEDSAMYFCASSETHGAYEQYFGPGTRLTVT.

Many counts were recorded for this clonotype. The rearrangement links TRBV11-3 to TRBJ2-7; D possibly corresponds to TRBD2 (5 bases). Germline V gene lookup returns CDR1 SGHNT and CDR2 YENEEA. The V and J ends lost 4 bases and 4 bases respectively, with 17 bases between them. The CDR3 extends over 15 amino acids. The DNA for the CDR3 is TGTGCCAGCAGCTACCCCGGGAAGGAATATTACGAGCAGTACTTC. It yields the protein CASSYPGKEYYEQYF. The full variable domain, with the rest looked up from reference TRBV11-3 and TRBJ2-7, is EAGVVQSPRYKIIEKKQPVAFWCNPISGHNTLYWYLQNLGQGPELLIRYENEEAVDDSQLPKDRFSAERLKGVDSTLKIQPAELGDSAVYLCASSYPGKEYYEQYFGPGTRLTVT.

This clonotype turned up a few times. The J gene is TRBJ2-7, the V gene TRBV7-2; D uncertain. The V end was cut by 5 bases, the J end by 3 bases, with 11 bases between. The CDR3 totals 13 residues. From germline, CDR1 is SGHTA and CDR2 FQGNSA. Here the CDR3 reads CASSQVPVYEQYF. DNA for the CDR3: TGTGCCAGCAGCCAAGTCCCCGTCTACGAGCAGTACTTC.

This clonotype was seen many times. The chain combines TRBV7-3 with TRBJ2-2; 8 bases are shared with TRBD1. CDR3 length: 17 residues. The junction had 8 bases not matched to a gene; V was cut back by 1 base and J by 4 bases. The germline V gene encodes CDR1 SGHTA and CDR2 FQGTGA. The CDR3 DNA reads TGTGCCAGCAGCTTAATACCGACAGGGGCTCGCACCGGGGAGCTGTTTTTT. Its protein is CASSLIPTGARTGELFF.

V is TRBV29-1 and J is TRBJ1-1, with 8 nucleotides matching TRBD1. The CDR3 is 13 amino acids. CDR1 and CDR2 (germline): SQVTM, ANQGSEA. V was clipped by 7 bases and J by 4 bases; unmatched bases: 8. The CDR3 sequence: CSESQGVGTEAFF. DNA for the CDR3: TGCAGCGAATCACAGGGGGTAGGCACTGAAGCTTTCTTT.